The rows below give T cell receptor beta chains drawn from one sample of a study of control samples from healthy donors and cancer patients. The repertoire was sequenced with immunoSEQ multiplex PCR; TCRdb's copy has only in-frame clones and lacks some. The repertoire holds approximately 120,000 clones, with around 87% as singletons. The sequenced sample was blood. The receptors derive from a man in his sixties in good health. The CDR3 runs from the conserved cysteine through the conserved F or W. A D gene is named only where the DNA matches it firmly. The size of a clone is reported for some rows only, either as once, few or many, or as a class for expanded clones.

len | d_gene | abundance | j_gene | v_gene | CDR3nt | CDR3aa
14 | TRBD2 | - | TRBJ2-1 | TRBV4-1 | TGCGCCAGCAGTTCGGCGGGGGGGGTCAATGAGCAGTTCTTC | CASSSAGGVNEQFF
13 | TRBD1 | - | TRBJ1-2 | TRBV28 | TGTGCCAGCAGAAATACAGGGGATTATGGCTACACCTTC | CASRNTGDYGYTF
15 | - | - | TRBJ1-1 | TRBV5-1 | TGCGCCAGCAGCTTGGGGTTGGTCCCGAACACTGAAGCTTTCTTT | CASSLGLVPNTEAFF
18 | TRBD1 | - | TRBJ1-2 | TRBV6-4 | TGTGCCAGCAGTGGCGGACAGGGGGCCCTCGCGTACCCCTATGGCTACACCTTC | CASSGGQGALAYPYGYTF
15 | TRBD2 | - | TRBJ2-5 | TRBV9 | TGTGCCAGCAGCCTCGGACTAGCCCCTCAAGAGACCCAGTACTTC | CASSLGLAPQETQYF
13 | - | - | TRBJ2-1 | TRBV19 | TGTGCCAGTAGTATTTCCTCCTACAATGAGCAGTTCTTC | CASSISSYNEQFF
15 | TRBD1 | - | TRBJ1-2 | TRBV5-1 | TGCGCCAGCAGCTTAGAAAACAGGGGTGGAGGTGGCTACACCTTC | CASSLENRGGGGYTF
14 | - | - | TRBJ2-7 | TRBV18 | TGTGCCAGCTCACCGTCACTAAGCTCCTACGAGCAGTACTTC | CASSPSLSSYEQYF
15 | - | once | TRBJ1-6 | TRBV6-5 | TGTGCCAGCAGTTACAGTTGGTCAAGCAATTCACCCCTCCACTTT | CASSYSWSSNSPLHF
14 | TRBD1 | - | TRBJ1-2 | TRBV28 | TGTGCCAGCAGTCCAGCACTTCCAGGGGGTGGCTACACCTTC | CASSPALPGGGYTF
15 | - | - | TRBJ1-3 | TRBV6-5 | TGTGCCAGCAGTTTCGGACAGAGCTCTGGAAACACCATATATTTT | CASSFGQSSGNTIYF
13 | - | - | TRBJ1-4 | TRBV18 | TGTGCCAGCTCACCGAGGGAGTATGAAAAACTGTTTTTT | CASSPREYEKLFF
13 | TRBD1 | - | TRBJ1-1 | TRBV6-5 | TGTGCCAGCAGTCTCTCGGGACAGGGGGATCCATCATTT | CASSLSGQGDPSF
15 | - | - | TRBJ2-7 | TRBV14 | TGTGCCAGCAGCCGCTTTGGGTCAAGCTCCTACGAGCAGTACTTC | CASSRFGSSSYEQYF
14 | TRBD1 | - | TRBJ2-7 | TRBV11-2 | TGTGCCAGCAGCTCCGACAGGGTACTCGACGAGCAGTACTTC | CASSSDRVLDEQYF
16 | - | - | TRBJ2-7 | TRBV9 | TGTGCCAGCAGCGCCCGACAGGGAGGGTCGCTTGACGAGCAGTACTTC | CASSARQGGSLDEQYF
15 | TRBD1 | few | TRBJ2-7 | TRBV19 | TGTGCCACTCAGACCGGGACAGGGGGGGCCTACGAGCAGTACTTC | CATQTGTGGAYEQYF
14 | TRBD1 | - | TRBJ2-7 | TRBV9 | TGTGCCAGCAGCGTAACAGGGGGGTCCTACGAGCAGTACTTC | CASSVTGGSYEQYF
11 | - | - | TRBJ1-1 | TRBV12-3/TRBV12-4 | TGTGCCAGCAGAACCGGGACAGAAGCTTTCTTT | CASRTGTEAFF
17 | - | - | TRBJ1-3 | TRBV14 | TGTGCCAGCAGCCAGCCTCCGGGCCGTGCGGACGGAAACACCATATATTTT | CASSQPPGRADGNTIYF
13 | - | - | TRBJ2-5 | TRBV12-3/TRBV12-4 | TGTGCCAGCAGTTTTAGGGGATCGGAAGCCCAGTACTTC | CASSFRGSEAQYF
12 | - | - | TRBJ1-2 | TRBV19 | TGTGCCAGTAGTACTACAGGGTTTGGCTACACCTTC | CASSTTGFGYTF
14 | TRBD2 | - | TRBJ2-7 | TRBV20-1 | TGCAGTGCTAGTTGGGCGGGGGGGACCTACGAGCAGTACTTC | CSASWAGGTYEQYF